The 14 T cell receptor beta chains presented below share a single source sample, sequenced in a study of Tregs in tolerant kidney transplant recipients. Repertoires were generated with immunoSEQ multiplex PCR, while TCRdb's copy carries only in-frame clones and drops some. Found here are about 94,000 clones, under 95% of them singletons; the top ten hold 0.35% to 0.55%. The sample was CD4+ T cells from blood, taken before the transplant. The receptors derive from a human donor who received a combined kidney and bone marrow transplant.

This clone has just a few counts. The chain links TRBV7-9 to TRBJ1-2; D not certain. Trimming pared 1 base from V and 6 bases from J, leaving 12 bases between. CDR1 and CDR2 from the germline V gene are SEHNR and FQNEAQ (reference sequence). This CDR3 region has 14 residues. The CDR3 region is CASSLGQDLDGYTF. CDR3 DNA: TGTGCCAGCAGCTTAGGGCAGGACTTGGATGGCTACACCTTC.

DNA of the CDR3: TGCAGCGTCCGCCGACAAGACACCGGGGAGCTGTTTTTT. It translates to CSVRRQDTGELFF. V gene TRBV29-1 combines with J gene TRBJ2-2; no clear D. The germline gives CDR1 SQVTM, CDR2 ANQGSEA. CDR3 length equals 13 residues. The ends were cut back, 6 bases at V and 3 bases at J, with 11 bases in the middle.

The chain is built from TRBV28 and TRBJ1-2; 10 bases match TRBD1. The CDR3 extends over 14 amino acids. The trim removed 3 bases at V and 8 bases at J, leaving 6 bases unmatched. CDR1 and CDR2 from the germline V gene are MDHEN and SYDVKM. CDR3 DNA sequence: TGTGCCAGCAGTTTCTTCGACAGGGGGCACGGCTACACCTTC. Translated, it gives CASSFFDRGHGYTF.

The chain employs TRBV18 and TRBJ2-2; no clear D gene. The ends were cut back, 4 bases at V and 5 bases at J, with 11 bases in the middle. This CDR3 has 14 amino acids. The germline V gene encodes CDR1 KGHSH and CDR2 LQKENI. CDR3 in DNA: TGTGCCAGCTCACAAGCGCGAGAAACCGGGGAGCTGTTTTTT. Protein sequence: CASSQARETGELFF.

J is TRBJ2-3 and V is TRBV10-3, with TRBD2 matching over 8 bases. The CDR3 consists of 16 residues. V lost 1 base to trimming and J lost 5 bases; unmatched junction nucleotides: 8. Germline CDR1 ENHRY, CDR2 SYGVKD. CDR3 DNA sequence: TGTGCCATCAGTGAGTACAGCGGGAGTGTGGTAGATACGCAGTATTTT. Translated: CAISEYSGSVVDTQYF.

This clone was seen more than once but under ten times. This chain uses TRBV9 with TRBJ1-2; perhaps TRBD1 as D (6 bases). CDR1 is SGDLS and CDR2 is YYNGEE in the germline V gene. V lost 3 bases and J 4 bases, leaving 13 bases between the germline ends. The CDR3 length is 14 residues. The CDR3 region is CASSAGQPRYGYTF. The CDR3 DNA is TGTGCCAGCAGCGCCGGACAGCCACGCTATGGCTACACCTTC.

The chain combines TRBV27 with TRBJ2-3; 7 bases match TRBD1. This CDR3 has 14 amino acids. Looked up from germline, CDR1 is MNHEY and CDR2 is SMNVEV (reference sequence). Trimming removed 5 bases from V and 4 bases from J; junction bases left unmatched: 6. DNA of the CDR3: TGTGCCAGCAGTCCGAGACAGGGTCCAGATACGCAGTATTTT. It encodes CASSPRQGPDTQYF.

This clone has a single count. This sequence joins TRBV14 and TRBJ2-2; TRBD2 aligns across 7 bases. Trimming at V came to 6 bases and at J to 7 bases, leaving 20 bases not matched to a gene. This CDR3 has 18 residues. Germline CDR1 reads SGHDN; CDR2 reads FVKESK. The CDR3, as DNA: TGTGCCAGCAGAGGAACGGCGGGAGACCATACTATCGGCGGGGAGCTGTTTTTT. This translates into CASRGTAGDHTIGGELFF.

A word on this clone: Other DNA sequences in the same sample also yield this CDR3. V and J are TRBV9 and TRBJ1-3; a weak D match, TRBD1 (5 bases). CDR1 and CDR2 (germline): SGDLS, YYNGEE. V was shortened by 4 bases and J by 0 bases, with 17 bases between the two germline ends. The CDR3 is 17 residues long. The DNA for the CDR3 is TGTGCCAGCAGCCCCCGTGTGGACAATCTCTCTGGAAACACCATATATTTT. Protein product: CASSPRVDNLSGNTIYF.

The chain links TRBV5-4 to TRBJ1-3; D unresolved. From germline, CDR1 is SGHNT and CDR2 YYREEE (reference sequence). Deletions cut 4 bases from V and 0 bases from J, with 11 bases between. The CDR3 covers 15 residues. This CDR3 reads CASSASSTSGNTIYF. CDR3 bases: TGTGCCAGCAGCGCGTCCTCAACCTCTGGAAACACCATATATTTT. Full variable domain (outside the CDR3, taken from reference TRBV5-4 and TRBJ1-3): ETGVTQSPTHLIKTRGQQVTLRCSSQSGHNTVSWYQQALGQGPQFIFQYYREEENGRGNFPPRFSGLQFPNYSSELNVNALELDDSALYLCASSASSTSGNTIYFGEGSWLTVV.

CDR3 DNA sequence: TGTGCCAGCAGCTTATTTACGACTAGGCGGTCCAATGAGCAGTTCTTC. Translated, it gives CASSLFTTRRSNEQFF. V gene TRBV7-2 combines with J gene TRBJ2-1; tentative D call: TRBD2 (6 bases). Looked up from germline, CDR1 is SGHTA and CDR2 is FQGNSA. This CDR3 comprises 16 residues. V was pared by 2 bases and J by 6 bases, with 17 bases between.

V and J are TRBV30 and TRBJ1-3; D not resolved. Germline V lookup: CDR1 GTSNPN, CDR2 SVGIG (reference sequence). Trimming took off 6 bases at V and 8 bases at J, with 17 bases between the two ends. This CDR3 is built from 13 residues. CDR3 sequence reads: CACKIQTVDTIYF. CDR3 coding DNA: TGTGCCTGTAAAATACAGACCGTGGACACCATATATTTT.

V is TRBV29-1 and J is TRBJ2-4, with D hard to call. Trimming cost V 2 bases and J 2 bases, with 10 bases left between them. Germline assignment: CDR1 SQVTM and CDR2 ANQGSEA. The CDR3 has 14 amino acids. In DNA form, the CDR3 reads TGCAGCGTTGAAACCTGGGCGACCAAAAACATTCAGTACTTC. This encodes CSVETWATKNIQYF.

This sequence joins TRBV30 and TRBJ2-3; D possibly corresponds to TRBD1 (5 bases). Per germline, CDR1 GTSNPN and CDR2 SVGIG (reference sequence). This CDR3 has 12 residues. Between the trimmed V and J ends, which lost 0 bases and 8 bases, there was a span of 9 bases. The CDR3, as DNA: TGTGCCTGGAGTGTAAGGGGCCCTACGCAGTATTTT. Translation gives CAWSVRGPTQYF. Full variable domain (missing parts from reference TRBV30 and TRBJ2-3): SQTIHQWPATLVQPVGSPLSLECTVEGTSNPNLYWYRQAAGRGLQLLFYSVGIGQISSEVPQNLSASRPQDRQFILSSKKLLLSDSGFYLCAWSVRGPTQYFGPGTRLTVL.